The present T cell receptor beta chain was sequenced within a study of identical twins. Study-level points and caveats: With beta out-of-frame sequences, excess sharing by twins was weaker. The abundant beta clonotypes from cord blood had fewer insertions, and memory repertoires had none of this.

This CDR3 has 15 residues. Germline loops: CDR1 MGHRA, CDR2 YSYEKL. J gave up 3 bases and V 0 bases, and 5 bases lay outside the gene matches. Template switching added a universal primer site; cDNA carried unique molecular identifiers. One entry per CDR3 protein, called by TCRdb with MiXCR from the 5' RACE reads. The repertoire consists of roughly 250,000 distinct CDR3 sequences, with over 13% occurring once and the leading ten covering 7% to 9.5%. Comment on this clonotype: Its antigen is currently unknown.

The chain carries TRBV4-1 and TRBJ2-7; 7 nucleotides line up with TRBD1. What was sequenced was memory (CD45RO+) T cells sorted from blood. This receptor was obtained from a woman aged 18-30 years in good health. The CDR3 region is CASSQEGGSFYEQYF. CDR3 bases: TGCGCCAGCAGCCAAGAAGGGGGCAGCTTCTACGAGCAGTACTTC.